A single sample is the source of the 21 T cell receptor beta chains below, sequenced in a study of blood T cell repertoires in COVID-19. Produced via immunoSEQ multiplex PCR; TCRdb's table is partial and in-frame only. Here the sample spans roughly 11,000 clones, around 90% being singletons. The sequencing sample was made of peripheral blood. These receptor sequences come from a human donor in a cohort sampled during active COVID-19.

The chain uses TRBV4-3 and TRBJ1-2; the D is unclear. CDR1 and CDR2 (germline): LGHNA, YSLEER. The germline V and J ends were trimmed by 0 bases and 3 bases, with 11 bases remaining between them. CDR3 length: 15 amino acids. The CDR3, as DNA: TGCGCCAGCAGCCAAGATTCCAGTCTCCACTATGGCTACACCTTC. The encoded protein is CASSQDSSLHYGYTF.

The J gene is TRBJ2-2, the V gene TRBV3-1 (or the pseudogene TRBV3-2), with 8 nucleotides matching TRBD2. Germline V lookup: CDR1 LGHDT, CDR2 YNNKEL (reference sequence). The CDR3 contains 17 residues. The junction had 7 bases not matched to a gene; V was cut back by 1 base and J by 3 bases. DNA for the CDR3: TGTGCCAGCAGCCAAGGGAACCGGGGGGGCGACACCGGGGAGCTGTTTTTT. Its translation is CASSQGNRGGDTGELFF.

The rearrangement links TRBV2 to TRBJ2-1, with 8 bases aligning to TRBD2. V shed 5 bases and J 3 bases; nucleotides not matched to a gene: 6. CDR3 length equals 15 residues. CDR1 is SNHLY and CDR2 is FYNNEI in the germline V gene. The CDR3 protein is CASSQSGGDYNEQFF. CDR3 nucleotides: TGTGCCAGCAGTCAAAGCGGGGGAGACTACAATGAGCAGTTCTTC. Full variable domain (rest looked up from reference TRBV2 and TRBJ2-1): EPEVTQTPSHQVTQMGQEVILRCVPISNHLYFYWYRQILGQKVEFLVSFYNNEISEKSEIFDDQFSVERPDGSNFTLKIRSTKLEDSAMYFCASSQSGGDYNEQFFGPGTRLTVL.

The rearrangement uses TRBV5-1 and TRBJ2-5, with 14 bases that match TRBD2. The CDR3 sequence is 18 residues long. Trimming took 4 bases from V and 0 from J; bases not matched to a gene: 8. Germline lookup yields CDR1 SGHRS and CDR2 YFSETQ. In DNA, the CDR3 is TGCGCCAGCAGCCCAGGGACTAGCGGGGGCCTGTACCAAGAGACCCAGTACTTC. Amino acids: CASSPGTSGGLYQETQYF. Together with reference TRBV5-1 and TRBJ2-5, the CDR3 gives the full variable domain: KAGVTQTPRYLIKTRGQQVTLSCSPISGHRSVSWYQQTPGQGLQFLFEYFSETQRNKGNFPGRFSGRQFSNSRSEMNVSTLELGDSALYLCASSPGTSGGLYQETQYFGPGTRLLVL.

The chain employs TRBV7-9 and TRBJ1-1; D is ambiguous. The CDR3 is made up of 14 amino acids. CDR1 is SEHNR and CDR2 is FQNEAQ in the germline V gene (reference sequence). V lost 11 bases, J lost 7 bases, and 23 bases lay in between. The CDR3 DNA reads TGTGCCCTTGGGGAGGGCAGTATGGATGGTGAAGCTTTCTTT. Translation gives CALGEGSMDGEAFF. Combining the CDR3 with reference TRBV7-9 and TRBJ1-1 gives the whole variable domain DTGVSQNPRHKITKRGQNVTFRCDPISEHNRLYWYRQTLGQGPEFLTYFQNEAQLEKSRLLSDRFSAERPKGSFSTLEIQRTEQGDSAMYLCALGEGSMDGEAFFGQGTRLTVV.

The chain carries TRBV14 and TRBJ2-2, with 8 positions matching TRBD1. Germline CDR1 SGHDN, CDR2 FVKESK. The junction had 7 bases not matched to a gene; V was cut back by 0 bases and J by 7 bases. This CDR3 has 16 amino acids. The CDR3 loop is CASSQDLQGGRGELFF. The CDR3 DNA reads as TGTGCCAGCAGCCAAGACTTACAGGGGGGTCGCGGGGAGCTGTTTTTT.

CDR3 region: CASSFSAGGSETQYF. CDR3 sequence (DNA): TGCGCCAGCAGCTTTTCGGCGGGGGGGTCGGAGACCCAGTACTTC. This chain links TRBV5-1 with TRBJ2-5; TRBD2 matches 9 bases. The CDR3 loop spans 15 amino acids. Germline V gene lookup returns CDR1 SGHRS and CDR2 YFSETQ. Losses at the gene ends were 2 bases for V and 5 bases for J; bases not matched to a gene: 7. Using reference TRBV5-1 and TRBJ2-5 for the parts outside the CDR3, the full variable domain is KAGVTQTPRYLIKTRGQQVTLSCSPISGHRSVSWYQQTPGQGLQFLFEYFSETQRNKGNFPGRFSGRQFSNSRSEMNVSTLELGDSALYLCASSFSAGGSETQYFGPGTRLLVL.

This chain links TRBV7-3 with TRBJ2-2, with D perhaps TRBD1 (6 bases). This CDR3 spans 15 amino acids. The germline V gene encodes CDR1 SGHTA and CDR2 FQGTGA. Deletions cut 2 bases from V and 1 base from J, with 8 bases between. The CDR3, as DNA: TGTGCCAGCAGCTTATTGACAGGGAACACCGGGGAGCTGTTTTTT. Translated: CASSLLTGNTGELFF. Supplemented by reference TRBV7-3 and TRBJ2-2, the full variable domain reads GAGVSQTPSNKVTEKGKYVELRCDPISGHTALYWYRQSLGQGPEFLIYFQGTGAADDSGLPNDRFFAVRPEGSVSTLKIQRTERGDSAVYLCASSLLTGNTGELFFGEGSRLTVL.

The chain recombines TRBV12-3 or TRBV12-4 with TRBJ1-3; no firm D call. This CDR3 contains 13 residues. With 3 bases removed from V and 0 bases from J, the gap between germline ends came to 3 bases. In DNA, the CDR3 is TGTGCCAGCAGTTTTTACTCTGGAAACACCATATATTTT. This translates into CASSFYSGNTIYF.

In nucleotides, the CDR3 is TGTGCCGTGTCGGACGGGGGCAAAAACATTCAGTACTTC. Amino acid sequence: CAVSDGGKNIQYF. The chain links TRBV10-3 to TRBJ2-4, with D possibly being TRBD2 (6 bases). CDR3 length: 13 amino acids. The V gene's germline CDR1 is ENHRY and CDR2 SYGVKD. Trimming left V 11 bases short and J 3 bases short, with 14 bases between.

The chain couples TRBV6-6 to TRBJ1-3; possible D gene TRBD1, 5 bases. Germline loops: CDR1 MNHNY, CDR2 SVGAGI (reference sequence). V was trimmed by 2 bases and J by 0 bases, leaving 11 bases between them. CDR3 length: 16 amino acids. The CDR3 coding sequence is TGTGCCAGCAGTTACCCCTGGGGGGGCTCTGGAAACACCATATATTTT. Translation: CASSYPWGGSGNTIYF.

This clone was recorded only once. The chain has TRBV5-1 and TRBJ1-5; D unresolved. Trimming stripped 4 bases from V and 3 bases from J, with 8 bases between. The CDR3 spans 13 residues. Per the germline V gene, CDR1 is SGHRS and CDR2 is YFSETQ. The CDR3 DNA is TGCGCCAGCAGCCTTACTTACAATCAGCCCCAGCATTTT. Protein product: CASSLTYNQPQHF.

This chain connects TRBV5-4 to TRBJ2-2; the match to TRBD1 covers 8 bases. The CDR3 covers 16 residues. Germline values: CDR1 SGHNT, CDR2 YYREEE (reference sequence). J lost 2 bases, V lost 6 bases, and 9 bases had no gene match. The CDR3 loop is CASTDRGIGNTGELFF. The CDR3 nucleotides are TGTGCCAGCACCGACAGGGGAATTGGAAACACCGGGGAGCTGTTTTTT. The entire variable domain, with the rest obtained from reference TRBV5-4 and TRBJ2-2, is as follows: ETGVTQSPTHLIKTRGQQVTLRCSSQSGHNTVSWYQQALGQGPQFIFQYYREEENGRGNFPPRFSGLQFPNYSSELNVNALELDDSALYLCASTDRGIGNTGELFFGEGSRLTVL.

Written as DNA, the CDR3 is TGTGCCAGCTCACCCGACAGGGGGCATGGCTACACCTTC. Residues: CASSPDRGHGYTF. The chain joins TRBV18 to TRBJ1-2; TRBD1 aligns across 10 bases. Trimming at V came to 3 bases and at J to 6 bases, leaving 1 base not matched to a gene. This CDR3 has 13 amino acids. Germline assignment: CDR1 KGHSH and CDR2 LQKENI.

A few counts support this clone. CDR3 bases: TGTGCCAGCAGCCAAACAGGGACCCTGGGGGGCTACACCTTC. Amino acids: CASSQTGTLGGYTF. The chain links TRBV6-5 to TRBJ1-2, with D possibly matching TRBD1 (6 bases). This CDR3 is 14 amino acids long. CDR1 and CDR2 (germline): MNHEY, SVGAGI. V lost 6 bases and J lost 8, with 19 bases in between.

This chain connects TRBV3-1 (or the pseudogene TRBV3-2) to TRBJ2-7, with D uncertain. Germline CDR1 and CDR2: LGHDT and YNNKEL (reference sequence). The CDR3 contains 12 residues. V was cut by 3 bases and J by 2 bases, with 5 bases left in between. The CDR3 nucleotides read TGTGCCAGCAGCCAGCTACCCTACGAGCAGTACTTC. Translated: CASSQLPYEQYF.

The chain couples TRBV5-1 to TRBJ1-1; 11 nucleotides align to TRBD1. This CDR3 is built from 14 residues. Germline V CDR1 and CDR2: SGHRS, YFSETQ. Trimming cost V 3 bases and J 3 bases; bases outside gene matches: 1. In DNA, the CDR3 is TGCGCCAGCAGCTGGGACAGGGGGGACACTGAAGCTTTCTTT. It codes for CASSWDRGDTEAFF.

The J gene is TRBJ2-3, the V gene TRBV19; D remains ambiguous. Germline assignment: CDR1 LNHDA and CDR2 SQIVND (reference sequence). This CDR3 spans 20 amino acids. V was trimmed by 4 bases and J by 0 bases, leaving 26 bases between them. The CDR3 region is CASSTFLFLVLESSTDTQYF. CDR3 in DNA: TGTGCCAGTAGTACATTCTTATTTTTAGTCCTCGAATCTAGCACAGATACGCAGTATTTT.

This chain connects TRBV7-3 to TRBJ1-1, with TRBD1 matching over 9 bases. The CDR3 is made up of 14 amino acids. J lost 4 bases, V lost 5 bases, and 5 bases had no gene match. Germline V gene lookup returns CDR1 SGHTA and CDR2 FQGTGA. The CDR3 sequence: CASSPRQGGTEAFF. The CDR3 DNA follows: TGTGCCAGCAGCCCACGACAGGGGGGCACTGAAGCTTTCTTT. Full variable domain (rest looked up from reference TRBV7-3 and TRBJ1-1): GAGVSQTPSNKVTEKGKYVELRCDPISGHTALYWYRQSLGQGPEFLIYFQGTGAADDSGLPNDRFFAVRPEGSVSTLKIQRTERGDSAVYLCASSPRQGGTEAFFGQGTRLTVV.

By sample share, this clone is medium-sized. The J gene is TRBJ2-5, the V gene TRBV6-4, with D perhaps matching TRBD2 (7 bases). The CDR3 length is 14 residues. Germline values: CDR1 MRHNA, CDR2 SNTAGT. The ends were cut back, 5 bases at V and 5 bases at J, with 15 bases in the middle. The CDR3 reads CASSPSGGAETQYF. CDR3 coding DNA: TGTGCCAGCAGTCCCTCGGGGGGCGCGGAGACCCAGTACTTC.

This chain links TRBV4-3 with TRBJ1-4; TRBD1 is a possible D gene (5 bases). The germline V gene encodes CDR1 LGHNA and CDR2 YSLEER. The CDR3 runs 14 residues. V shed 4 bases and J shed 8 bases, with 14 bases lying between them. The DNA of the CDR3 is TGCGCCAGCAGCCCCCCGCAGAAGGGGGAAAAACTGTTTTTT. Translation: CASSPPQKGEKLFF.